This T cell receptor beta chain derives from a study of cytomegalovirus exposure and HLA in healthy donors. This clone was counted a few times. The target antigen is unknown. Other DNA sequences from this sample encode an identical CDR3 as well. 60 Vbeta and 13 Jbeta primers were used in PCR. Produced via immunoSEQ multiplex PCR; TCRdb's table is partial and in-frame only. The sample holds about 160,000 clones, roughly four fifths seen once. Broader study findings: Reportedly, fewer N-insertions than the approximately 650-donor mean appeared in an Asian-associated ancestry cluster in a later analysis. DRB1 had the most TCR associations and HLA-C the fewest, a later analysis found, with rates varying by HLA locus.

V lost 2 bases and J 4 bases, leaving 21 bases between the germline ends. This CDR3 contains 17 residues. The germline CDR1 and CDR2 sequences are SGHRS and YFSETQ. This rearrangement joins TRBV5-1 to TRBJ2-5; D gene unclear. This receptor was taken from a woman in her thirties or forties in good health and CMV-seronegative. Sequenced material: PBMCs. As DNA, the CDR3 is TGCGCCAGCAGCTTAGGTGCGTCGTCAACTACGGCAGAGACCCAGTACTTC. Translating it yields CASSLGASSTTAETQYF.